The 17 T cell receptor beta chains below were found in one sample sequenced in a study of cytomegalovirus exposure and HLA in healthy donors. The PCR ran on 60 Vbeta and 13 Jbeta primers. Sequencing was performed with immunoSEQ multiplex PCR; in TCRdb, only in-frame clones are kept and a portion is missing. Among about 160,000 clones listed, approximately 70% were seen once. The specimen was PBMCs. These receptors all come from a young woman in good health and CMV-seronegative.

The chain's CDR3 is CASREQSSGNTIYF. For the CDR3, the DNA is TGTGCCAGCAGGGAGCAGAGCTCTGGAAACACCATATATTTT. This chain links TRBV7-9 with TRBJ1-3; D remains unclear. CDR1 is SEHNR and CDR2 is FQNEAQ in the germline V gene (reference sequence). Trimming stripped 6 bases from V and 0 bases from J, with 9 bases between. The CDR3 has 14 residues.

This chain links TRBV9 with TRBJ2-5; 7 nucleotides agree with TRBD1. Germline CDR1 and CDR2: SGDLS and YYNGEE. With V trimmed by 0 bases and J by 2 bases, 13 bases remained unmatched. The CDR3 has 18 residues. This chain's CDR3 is CASSVAVSRQGLQETQYF. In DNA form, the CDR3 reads TGTGCCAGCAGCGTAGCCGTATCCCGACAGGGTTTACAAGAGACCCAGTACTTC.

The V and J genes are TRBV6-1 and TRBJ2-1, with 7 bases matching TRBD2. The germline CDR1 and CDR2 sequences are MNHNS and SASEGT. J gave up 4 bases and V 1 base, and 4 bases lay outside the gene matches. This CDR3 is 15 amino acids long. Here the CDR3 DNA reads TGTGCCAGCAGTGAAGGGGGGGGACCGTACAATGAGCAGTTCTTC. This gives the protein CASSEGGGPYNEQFF.

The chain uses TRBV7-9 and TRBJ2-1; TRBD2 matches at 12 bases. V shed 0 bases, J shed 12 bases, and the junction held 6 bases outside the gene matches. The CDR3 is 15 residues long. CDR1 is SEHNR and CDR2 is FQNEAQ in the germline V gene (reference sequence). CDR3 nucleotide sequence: TGTGCCAGCAGCTTAGCGACTAGCGGGAGACCTTGGCAGTTCTTC. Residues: CASSLATSGRPWQFF.

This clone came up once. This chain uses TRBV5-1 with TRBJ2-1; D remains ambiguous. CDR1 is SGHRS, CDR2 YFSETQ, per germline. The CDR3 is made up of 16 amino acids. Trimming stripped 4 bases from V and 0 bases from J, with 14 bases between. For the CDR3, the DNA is TGCGCCAGCAGCCGCAATGACCACAGCTCCTACAATGAGCAGTTCTTC. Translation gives CASSRNDHSSYNEQFF.

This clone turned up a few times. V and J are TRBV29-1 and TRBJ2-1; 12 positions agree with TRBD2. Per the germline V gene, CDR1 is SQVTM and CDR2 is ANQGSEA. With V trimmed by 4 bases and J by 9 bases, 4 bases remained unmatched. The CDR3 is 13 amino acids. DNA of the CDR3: TGCAGCGTTGGACTAGCGGGAGCGGCTGAGCAGTTCTTC. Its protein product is CSVGLAGAAEQFF.

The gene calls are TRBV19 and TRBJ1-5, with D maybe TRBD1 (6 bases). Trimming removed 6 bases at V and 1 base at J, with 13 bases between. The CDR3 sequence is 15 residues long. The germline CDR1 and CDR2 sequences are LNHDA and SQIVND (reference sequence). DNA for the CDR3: TGTGCCAGTAGCCGAATCAGGGGCAGCAATCAGCCCCAGCATTTT. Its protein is CASSRIRGSNQPQHF.

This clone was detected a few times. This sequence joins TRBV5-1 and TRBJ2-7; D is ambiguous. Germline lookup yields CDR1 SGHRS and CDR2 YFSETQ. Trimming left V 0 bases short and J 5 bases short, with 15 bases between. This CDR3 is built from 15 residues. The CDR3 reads CASSLDTPKSDEQYF. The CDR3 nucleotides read TGCGCCAGCAGCTTGGATACGCCCAAATCGGACGAGCAGTACTTC.

As DNA, the CDR3 is TGTGCCAGCAGTGCCTCAACAGGGGATTCACCCCTCCACTTT. It translates to CASSASTGDSPLHF. V and J are TRBV2 and TRBJ1-6; TRBD1 agrees at 7 bases. This CDR3 has 14 amino acids. V lost 4 bases to trimming and J lost 8 bases; unmatched junction nucleotides: 5. Germline-derived CDR1 and CDR2 are SNHLY and FYNNEI. Full variable domain (remainder filled in from reference TRBV2 and TRBJ1-6): EPEVTQTPSHQVTQMGQEVILRCVPISNHLYFYWYRQILGQKVEFLVSFYNNEISEKSEIFDDQFSVERPDGSNFTLKIRSTKLEDSAMYFCASSASTGDSPLHFGNGTRLTVT.

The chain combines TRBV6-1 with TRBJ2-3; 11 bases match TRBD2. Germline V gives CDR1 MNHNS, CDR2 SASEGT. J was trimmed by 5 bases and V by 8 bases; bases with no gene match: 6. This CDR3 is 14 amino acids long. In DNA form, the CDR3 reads TGTGCCAGCTTTAGCGGGGGGGCAGGAGATACGCAGTATTTT. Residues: CASFSGGAGDTQYF.

The CDR3 loop is CAASRGVWIGTDTQYF. The CDR3 bases are TGTGCCGCCTCTCGGGGGGTCTGGATAGGAACTGATACGCAGTATTTT. This chain joins TRBV19 and TRBJ2-3; 7 positions agree with TRBD2. The germline CDR1 and CDR2 sequences are LNHDA and SQIVND (reference sequence). Trimming cost V 11 bases and J 6 bases; bases outside gene matches: 20. The CDR3 loop spans 16 amino acids.

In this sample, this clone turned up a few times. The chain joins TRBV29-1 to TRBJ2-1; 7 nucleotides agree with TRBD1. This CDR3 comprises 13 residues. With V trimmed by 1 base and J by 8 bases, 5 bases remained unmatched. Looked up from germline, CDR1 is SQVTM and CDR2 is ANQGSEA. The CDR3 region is CSVEGGDSYEQFF. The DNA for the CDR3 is TGCAGCGTTGAAGGAGGGGACAGTTATGAGCAGTTCTTC.

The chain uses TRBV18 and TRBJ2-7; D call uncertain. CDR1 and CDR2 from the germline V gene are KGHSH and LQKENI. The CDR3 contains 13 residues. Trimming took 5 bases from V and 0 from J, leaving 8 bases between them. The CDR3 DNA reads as TGTGCCAGCTCAACGTCTAGCTCCTACGAGCAGTACGTC. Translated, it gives CASSTSSSYEQYV.

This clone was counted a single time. The CDR3 loop reads CASSRTGDPYEQYV. As DNA, the CDR3 is TGTGCCAGCAGCCGGACAGGGGACCCCTACGAGCAGTACGTC. The chain recombines TRBV6-5 with TRBJ2-7, with TRBD1 matching 9 bases. V trimming: 6 bases; J trimming: 2 bases; junction bases outside the gene matches: 5. The CDR3 extends over 14 amino acids. Germline V gene sequence: CDR1 MNHEY, CDR2 SVGAGI.

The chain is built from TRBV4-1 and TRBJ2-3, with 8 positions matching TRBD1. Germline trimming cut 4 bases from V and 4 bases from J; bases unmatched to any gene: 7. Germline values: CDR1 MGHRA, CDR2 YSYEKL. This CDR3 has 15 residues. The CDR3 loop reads CASSLGQGRADTQYF. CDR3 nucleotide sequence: TGCGCCAGCAGCCTAGGACAGGGCCGTGCAGATACGCAGTATTTT.

The CDR3: CASSPSGGGYGYTF. In DNA, the CDR3 is TGTGCCAGCAGCCCAAGCGGGGGAGGATATGGCTACACCTTC. The chain couples TRBV7-9 to TRBJ1-2; tentative D call: TRBD1 (5 bases). V shed 5 bases and J shed 5 bases, with 15 bases lying between them. Germline V gives CDR1 SEHNR, CDR2 FQNEAQ (reference sequence). CDR3 size: 14 residues. The variable domain in full, with the rest retrieved from reference TRBV7-9 and TRBJ1-2, is DTGVSQNPRHKITKRGQNVTFRCDPISEHNRLYWYRQTLGQGPEFLTYFQNEAQLEKSRLLSDRFSAERPKGSFSTLEIQRTEQGDSAMYLCASSPSGGGYGYTFGSGTRLTVV.

The CDR3 DNA is TGTGCCAGCAGTTTGCGGGATACGCAGTATTTT. This encodes CASSLRDTQYF. The rearrangement links TRBV27 to TRBJ2-3; no definite D call. Looked up from germline, CDR1 is MNHEY and CDR2 is SMNVEV (reference sequence). V was shortened by 3 bases and J by 6 bases, with 4 bases between the two germline ends. The CDR3 extends over 11 amino acids.